This T cell receptor (beta chain) is drawn from a study of cytomegalovirus exposure and HLA in healthy donors. On the study more broadly: Early release data held some 80 million unique TCRs from HLA-typed donors. General study points: A later analysis reportedly identified an Asian-associated ancestry cluster as carrying fewer N-insertions than the approximately 670-donor mean.

Use of 60 Vbeta and 13 Jbeta primers characterized the PCR. Libraries were prepared by immunoSEQ multiplex PCR; TCRdb keeps only in-frame clonotypes and omits some of them. The sample consists of some 180,000 clones, over 80% of them appearing once. A remark on this clone: Its antigen is unidentified.

The CDR3 length is 15 residues. Germline V gene data show CDR1 as LGHNA and CDR2 as YSLEER. Trimming shortened V by 0 bases and J by 4 bases, and 12 bases separated the two germline ends. V usage is TRBV4-3 and J usage is TRBJ1-1; D is undetermined. The sequence derives from a man aged 35 to 55 in good health and CMV-seronegative. Material for sequencing was PBMCs. The CDR3 loop reads CASSQDIAGITEAFF. In DNA form, the CDR3 reads TGCGCCAGCAGCCAAGATATTGCGGGTATCACTGAAGCTTTCTTT.